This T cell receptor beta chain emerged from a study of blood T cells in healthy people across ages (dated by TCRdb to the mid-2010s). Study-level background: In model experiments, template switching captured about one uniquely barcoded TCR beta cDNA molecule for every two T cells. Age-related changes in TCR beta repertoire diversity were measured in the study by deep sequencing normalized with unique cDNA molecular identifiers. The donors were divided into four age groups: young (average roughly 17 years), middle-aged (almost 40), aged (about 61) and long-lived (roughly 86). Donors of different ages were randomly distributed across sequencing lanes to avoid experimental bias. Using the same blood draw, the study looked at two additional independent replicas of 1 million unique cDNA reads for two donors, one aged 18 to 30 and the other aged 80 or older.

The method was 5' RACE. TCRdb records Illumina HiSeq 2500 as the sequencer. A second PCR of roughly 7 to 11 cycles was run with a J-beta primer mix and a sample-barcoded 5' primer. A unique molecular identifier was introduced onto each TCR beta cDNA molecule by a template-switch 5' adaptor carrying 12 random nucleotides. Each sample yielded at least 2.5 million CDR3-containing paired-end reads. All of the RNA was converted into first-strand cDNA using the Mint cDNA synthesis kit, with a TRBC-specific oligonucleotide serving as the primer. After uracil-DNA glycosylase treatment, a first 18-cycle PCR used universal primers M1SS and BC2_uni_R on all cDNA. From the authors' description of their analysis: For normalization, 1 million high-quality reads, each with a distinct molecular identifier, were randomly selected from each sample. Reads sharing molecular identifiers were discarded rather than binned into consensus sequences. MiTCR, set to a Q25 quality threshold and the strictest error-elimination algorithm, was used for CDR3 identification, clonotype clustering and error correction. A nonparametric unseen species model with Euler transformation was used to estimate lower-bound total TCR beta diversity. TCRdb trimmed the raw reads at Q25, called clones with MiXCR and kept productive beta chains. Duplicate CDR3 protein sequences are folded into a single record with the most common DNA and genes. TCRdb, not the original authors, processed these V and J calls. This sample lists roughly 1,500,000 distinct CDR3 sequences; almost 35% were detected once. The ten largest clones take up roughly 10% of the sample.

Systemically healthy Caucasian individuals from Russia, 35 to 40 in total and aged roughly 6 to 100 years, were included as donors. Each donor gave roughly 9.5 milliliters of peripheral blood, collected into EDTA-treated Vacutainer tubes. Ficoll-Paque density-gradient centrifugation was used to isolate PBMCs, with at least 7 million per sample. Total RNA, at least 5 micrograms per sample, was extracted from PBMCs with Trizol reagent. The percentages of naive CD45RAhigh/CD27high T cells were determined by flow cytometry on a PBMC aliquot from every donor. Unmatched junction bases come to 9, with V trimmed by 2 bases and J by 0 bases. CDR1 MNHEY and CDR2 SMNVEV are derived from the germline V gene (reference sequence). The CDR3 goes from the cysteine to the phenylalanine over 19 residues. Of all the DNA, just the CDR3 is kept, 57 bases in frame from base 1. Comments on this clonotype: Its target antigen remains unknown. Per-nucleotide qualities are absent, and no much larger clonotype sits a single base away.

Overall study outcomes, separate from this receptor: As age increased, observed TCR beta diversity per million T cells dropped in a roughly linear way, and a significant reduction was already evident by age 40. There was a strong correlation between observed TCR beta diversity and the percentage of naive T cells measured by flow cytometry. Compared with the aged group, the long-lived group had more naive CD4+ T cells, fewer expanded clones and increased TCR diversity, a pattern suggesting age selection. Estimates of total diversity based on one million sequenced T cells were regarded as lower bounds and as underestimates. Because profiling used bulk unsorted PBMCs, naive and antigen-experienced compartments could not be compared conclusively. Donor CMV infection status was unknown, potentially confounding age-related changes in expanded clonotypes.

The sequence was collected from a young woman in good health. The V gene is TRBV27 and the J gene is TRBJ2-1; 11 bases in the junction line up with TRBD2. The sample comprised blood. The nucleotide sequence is TGTGCCAGCAGTTTAAGAGGACTAGCGGGCCCGAGCTCCTACAATGAGCAGTTCTTC. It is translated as CASSLRGLAGPSSYNEQFF.